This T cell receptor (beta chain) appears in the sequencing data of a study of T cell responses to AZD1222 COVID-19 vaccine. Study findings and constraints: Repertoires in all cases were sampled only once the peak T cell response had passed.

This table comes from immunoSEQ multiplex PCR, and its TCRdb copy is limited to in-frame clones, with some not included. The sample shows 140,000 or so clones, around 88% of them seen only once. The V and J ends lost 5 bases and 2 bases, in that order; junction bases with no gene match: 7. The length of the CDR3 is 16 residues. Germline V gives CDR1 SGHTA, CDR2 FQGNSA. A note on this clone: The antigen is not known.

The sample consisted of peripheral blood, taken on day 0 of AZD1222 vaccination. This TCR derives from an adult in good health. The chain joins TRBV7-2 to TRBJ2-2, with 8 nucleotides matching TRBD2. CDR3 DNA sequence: TGTGCCAGCAGCCTCTGGACTAGCCGTAACACCGGGGAGCTGTTTTTT. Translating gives CASSLWTSRNTGELFF. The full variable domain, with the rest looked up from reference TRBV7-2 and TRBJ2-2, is GAGVSQSPSNKVTEKGKDVELRCDPISGHTALYWYRQSLGQGLEFLIYFQGNSAPDKSGLPSDRFSAERTGGSVSTLTIQRTQQEDSAVYLCASSLWTSRNTGELFFGEGSRLTVL.